This T cell receptor (beta chain) was sequenced in a study of beta chain features in type 1 diabetes. Study findings and constraints: There was a moderate but significant shortening of TCRB CDR3s in all four CD4+ subsets of Type 1 diabetes patients. Any PCR bias toward short templates would affect both groups alike.

The V gene's germline CDR1 is SGHVS and CDR2 FQNEAQ. Trimming stripped 5 bases from V and 6 bases from J, with 11 bases between. The CDR3 extends over 12 amino acids. This clone has a count of ten or more. The antigen is undetermined. The collection from each donor was one heparinised blood draw averaging approximately 110 mL. Expressed TCRB transcripts were sequenced because the isolated RNA had all been reverse transcribed beforehand. Here immunoSEQ multiplex PCR was the method, and the copy in TCRdb shows in-frame clones only, minus some. The sample holds almost 350,000 clones, around 9.3% seen once.

The sequence was collected from a man aged 30 to 39 with type 1 diabetes. Sequencing was performed on central memory CD4+ T cells from blood. The genes are TRBV7-8 and TRBJ2-7; perhaps D is TRBD1 or TRBD2 (5 bases each). The CDR3 loop reads CASSVTRGEQYF. The DNA of the CDR3 is TGTGCCAGCAGCGTAACGAGGGGCGAGCAGTACTTC.